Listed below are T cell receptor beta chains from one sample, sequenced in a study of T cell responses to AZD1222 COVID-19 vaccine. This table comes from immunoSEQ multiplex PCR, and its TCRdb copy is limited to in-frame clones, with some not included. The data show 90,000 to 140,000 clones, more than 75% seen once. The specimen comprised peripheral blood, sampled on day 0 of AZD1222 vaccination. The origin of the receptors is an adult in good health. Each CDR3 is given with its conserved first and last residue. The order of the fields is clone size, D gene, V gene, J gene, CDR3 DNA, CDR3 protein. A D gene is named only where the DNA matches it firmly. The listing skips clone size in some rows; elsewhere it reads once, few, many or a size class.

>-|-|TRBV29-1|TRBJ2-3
TGCAGCGGAGCTGGAGATACGCAGTATTTT
CSGAGDTQYF
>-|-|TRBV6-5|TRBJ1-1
TGTGCCAGCAACCCTCCCGGGGTAAACACTGAAGCTTTCTTT
CASNPPGVNTEAFF
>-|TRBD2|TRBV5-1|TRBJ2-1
TGCGCCAGCAGCCCTAGTACTAGCGGAGGGAGCGTCGGTGAGCAGTTCTTC
CASSPSTSGGSVGEQFF
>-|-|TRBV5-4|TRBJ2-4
TGTGCCAGCAGCCCAAGACAGGCTGGTCAAAACATTCAGTACTTC
CASSPRQAGQNIQYF
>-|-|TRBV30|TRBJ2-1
TGTGTGGCAACCCTCAGCTCCTACAATGAGCAGTTCTTC
CVATLSSYNEQFF
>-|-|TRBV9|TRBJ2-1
TGTGCCAGCAGCGTAGTTATGACCCCGTACAATGAGCAGTTCTTC
CASSVVMTPYNEQFF
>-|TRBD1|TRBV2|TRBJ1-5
TGTGCCAGCAGTGTGGGGGGACAGGGCCAGCCCCAGCATTTT
CASSVGGQGQPQHF
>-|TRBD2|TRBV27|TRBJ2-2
TGTGCCAGCAGTTTATTAGCGGGAGGTCTCACCGGGGAGCTGTTTTTT
CASSLLAGGLTGELFF
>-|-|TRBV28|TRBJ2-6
TGTGCCATCGCCGGGGGATCGGGGGCCAACGTCCTGACTTTC
CAIAGGSGANVLTF
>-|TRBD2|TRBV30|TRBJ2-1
TGTGCCTGGAGTCTGACGGGAGGGCCCAATGAGCAGTTCTTC
CAWSLTGGPNEQFF
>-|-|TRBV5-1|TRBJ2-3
TGCGCCAGCAGCTTGCAGGGTGGTAGAGATACGCAGTATTTT
CASSLQGGRDTQYF
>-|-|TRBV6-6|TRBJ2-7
TGTGCCAGCAGTTCGGTAGCGATTTCCTACGAGCAGTACTTC
CASSSVAISYEQYF
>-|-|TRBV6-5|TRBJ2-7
TGTGCCAGCACTACCCTGACGGGACCCTACGAGCAGTACTTC
CASTTLTGPYEQYF
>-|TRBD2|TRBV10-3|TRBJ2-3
TGTGCCATCAGTGAGGTGGGAGGGGGCACAGATACGCAGTATTTT
CAISEVGGGTDTQYF
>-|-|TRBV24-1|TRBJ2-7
TGTGCCACCAGTGATTGGCAAGACGAGCAGTACTTC
CATSDWQDEQYF
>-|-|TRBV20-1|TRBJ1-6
TGCAGTGCTAGAGTGGAGGGACCCCTCCACTTT
CSARVEGPLHF
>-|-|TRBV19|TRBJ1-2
TGTGCCAGTAGTATAGATCTTGACAGCGACTATGGCTACACCTTC
CASSIDLDSDYGYTF
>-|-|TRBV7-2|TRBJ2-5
TGTGCCAGCAGCTTAGTGCAAGGGGTTTGGGAGACCCAGTACTTC
CASSLVQGVWETQYF
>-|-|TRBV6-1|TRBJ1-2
TGTGCCAGCAGTGATCAGGGGAAAACCTTC
CASSDQGKTF
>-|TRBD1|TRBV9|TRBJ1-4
TGTGCCAGCAGCATGGGGACAGCTAATGAAAAACTGTTTTTT
CASSMGTANEKLFF
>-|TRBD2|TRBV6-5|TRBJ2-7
TGTGCCAGCAGTCAAACTAGCGGGGCCTCCTACGAGCAGTACTTC
CASSQTSGASYEQYF
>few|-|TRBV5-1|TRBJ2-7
TGCGCCAGCAGCTTGGGACAGATGACTCCCTACGAGCAGTACTTC
CASSLGQMTPYEQYF
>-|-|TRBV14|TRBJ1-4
TGTGCCAGCAGCCAACTTAAAGGGGCCTCAGCGGAAAAACTGTTTTTT
CASSQLKGASAEKLFF
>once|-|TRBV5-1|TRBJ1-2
TGCGCCAGCAGCTTGGAAGGGGAAAGGGGAGGCTACACCTTC
CASSLEGERGGYTF
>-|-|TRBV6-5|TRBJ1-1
TGTGCCAGCAGTTCTCCGGGACACCAAGCTTTCTTT
CASSSPGHQAFF
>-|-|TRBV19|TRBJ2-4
TGTGCCAGTAGTATAGATGCTGCGACGGGGGCCAAAAACATTCAGTACTTC
CASSIDAATGAKNIQYF
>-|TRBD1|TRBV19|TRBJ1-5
TGTGCCAGTAGTATCAGGAACAGGGGTCTCAATCAGCCCCAGCATTTT
CASSIRNRGLNQPQHF
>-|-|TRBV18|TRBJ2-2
TGTGCCAGCTCTCCAGGGACCGCATTTATAACCGGGGAGCTGTTTTTT
CASSPGTAFITGELFF
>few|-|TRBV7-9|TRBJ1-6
TGTGCCAGCAGCCATCCCGCCCGGGGGGCCTATAATTCACCCCTCCACTTT
CASSHPARGAYNSPLHF
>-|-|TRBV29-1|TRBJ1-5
TGCAGCGTTGGAGCTAGGGATCAGCCCCAGCATTTT
CSVGARDQPQHF
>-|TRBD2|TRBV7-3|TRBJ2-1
TGTGCCAGCAGCCTTGGACTAGCGGGCCACAATGAGCAGTTCTTC
CASSLGLAGHNEQFF
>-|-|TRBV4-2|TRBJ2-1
TGTGCCAGCAGCCTCACCCAAGCGCGGAACTACAATGAGCAGTTCTTC
CASSLTQARNYNEQFF
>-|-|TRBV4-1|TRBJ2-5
TGCGCCAGCAGCCCACGGACAGTTCTTCCAGAGACCCAGTACTTC
CASSPRTVLPETQYF
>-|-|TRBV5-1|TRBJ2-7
TGCGCCAGCAGCACGGACATCTACGAGCAGTACTTC
CASSTDIYEQYF
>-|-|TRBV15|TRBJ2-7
TGTGCCACCAGCAGAGATCGAGCGCGCGACTACGAGCAGTACTTC
CATSRDRARDYEQYF